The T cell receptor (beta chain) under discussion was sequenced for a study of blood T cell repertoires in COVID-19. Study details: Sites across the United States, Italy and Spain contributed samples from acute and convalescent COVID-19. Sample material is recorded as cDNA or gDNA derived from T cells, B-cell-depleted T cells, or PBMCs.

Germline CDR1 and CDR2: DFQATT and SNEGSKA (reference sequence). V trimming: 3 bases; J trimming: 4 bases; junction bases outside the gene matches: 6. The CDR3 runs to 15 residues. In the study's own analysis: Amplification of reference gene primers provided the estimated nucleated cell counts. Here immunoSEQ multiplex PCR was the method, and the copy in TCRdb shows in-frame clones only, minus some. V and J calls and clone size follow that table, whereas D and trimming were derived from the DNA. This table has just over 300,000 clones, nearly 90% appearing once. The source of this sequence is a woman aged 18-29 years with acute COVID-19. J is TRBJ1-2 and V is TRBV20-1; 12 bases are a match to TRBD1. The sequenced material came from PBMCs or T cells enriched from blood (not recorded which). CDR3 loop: CSASLPGQGAYGYTF. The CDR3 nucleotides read TGCAGTGCTAGTCTTCCGGGACAGGGGGCCTATGGCTACACCTTC.